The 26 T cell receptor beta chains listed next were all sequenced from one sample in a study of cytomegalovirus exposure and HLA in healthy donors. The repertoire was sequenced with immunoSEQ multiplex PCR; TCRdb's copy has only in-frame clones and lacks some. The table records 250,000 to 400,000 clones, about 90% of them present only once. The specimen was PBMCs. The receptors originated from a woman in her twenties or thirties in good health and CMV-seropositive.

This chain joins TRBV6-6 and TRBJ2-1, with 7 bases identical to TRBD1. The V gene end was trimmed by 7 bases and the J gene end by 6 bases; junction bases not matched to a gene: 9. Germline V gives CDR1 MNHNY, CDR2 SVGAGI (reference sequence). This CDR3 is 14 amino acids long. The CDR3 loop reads CASKQTGKSNEQFF. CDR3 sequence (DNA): TGTGCCAGCAAACAGACAGGGAAGAGCAATGAGCAGTTCTTC.

In nucleotides, the CDR3 is TGCAGCGTTGATCCTAGCGGGATCACAGATACGCAGTATTTT. It translates to CSVDPSGITDTQYF. V gene TRBV29-1 combines with J gene TRBJ2-3, with 9 positions matching TRBD2. Germline V gene sequence: CDR1 SQVTM, CDR2 ANQGSEA. V dropped 3 bases and J dropped 2; count of bases not matched to a gene: 3. There are 14 residues in the CDR3.

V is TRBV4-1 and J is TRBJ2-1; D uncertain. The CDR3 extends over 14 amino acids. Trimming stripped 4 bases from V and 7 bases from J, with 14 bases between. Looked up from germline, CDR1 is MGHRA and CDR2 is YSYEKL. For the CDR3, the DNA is TGCGCCAGCAGCCCTAGGGTAACCGGAAATGAGCAGTTCTTC. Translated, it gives CASSPRVTGNEQFF.

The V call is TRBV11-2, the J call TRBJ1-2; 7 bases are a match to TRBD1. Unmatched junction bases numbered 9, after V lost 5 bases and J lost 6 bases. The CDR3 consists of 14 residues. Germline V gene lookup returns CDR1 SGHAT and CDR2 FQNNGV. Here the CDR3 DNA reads TGTGCCAGCAGCCAGGGGGGCGTCTCGGATGGCTACACCTTC. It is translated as CASSQGGVSDGYTF. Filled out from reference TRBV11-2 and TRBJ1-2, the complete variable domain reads EAGVAQSPRYKIIEKRQSVAFWCNPISGHATLYWYQQILGQGPKLLIQFQNNGVVDDSQLPKDRFSAERLKGVDSTLKIQPAKLEDSAVYLCASSQGGVSDGYTFGSGTRLTVV.

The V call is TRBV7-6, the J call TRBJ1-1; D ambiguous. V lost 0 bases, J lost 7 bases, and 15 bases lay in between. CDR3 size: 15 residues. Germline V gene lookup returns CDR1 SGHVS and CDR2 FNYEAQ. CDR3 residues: CASSLAVAAPLEAFF. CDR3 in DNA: TGTGCCAGCAGCTTAGCGGTGGCCGCGCCCCTTGAAGCTTTCTTT. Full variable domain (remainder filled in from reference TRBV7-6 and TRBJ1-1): GAGVSQSPRYKVTKRGQDVALRCDPISGHVSLYWYRQALGQGPEFLTYFNYEAQQDKSGLPNDRFSAERPEGSISTLTIQRTEQRDSAMYRCASSLAVAAPLEAFFGQGTRLTVV.

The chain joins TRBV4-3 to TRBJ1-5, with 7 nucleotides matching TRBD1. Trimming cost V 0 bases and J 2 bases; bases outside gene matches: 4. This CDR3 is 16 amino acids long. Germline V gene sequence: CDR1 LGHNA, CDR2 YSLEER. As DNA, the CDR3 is TGCGCCAGCAGCCAAGAGCGACAGGGTGGCAATCAGCCCCAGCATTTT. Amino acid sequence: CASSQERQGGNQPQHF.

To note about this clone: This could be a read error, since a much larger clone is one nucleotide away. The CDR3 nucleotides read TGTGCCAGCAGCTTTACAGATACGCAGTATTTT. Translating it yields CASSFTDTQYF. The J gene is TRBJ2-3, the V gene TRBV5-4, with no clear D. CDR3 size: 11 residues. With 2 bases removed from V and 3 bases from J, the gap between germline ends came to 1 base. Germline-derived CDR1 and CDR2 are SGHNT and YYREEE (reference sequence).

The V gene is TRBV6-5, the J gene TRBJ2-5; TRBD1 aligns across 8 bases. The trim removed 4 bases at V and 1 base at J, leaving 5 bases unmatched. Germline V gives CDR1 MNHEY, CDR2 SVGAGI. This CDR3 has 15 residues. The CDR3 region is CASSSPGTGQETQYF. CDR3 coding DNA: TGTGCCAGCAGTTCGCCTGGGACAGGCCAAGAGACCCAGTACTTC.

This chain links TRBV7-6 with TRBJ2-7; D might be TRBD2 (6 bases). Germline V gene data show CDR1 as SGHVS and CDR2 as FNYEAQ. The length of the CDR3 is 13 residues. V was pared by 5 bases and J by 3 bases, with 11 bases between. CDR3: CASSPREDYEQYF. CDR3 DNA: TGTGCCAGCAGCCCCAGGGAGGACTACGAGCAGTACTTC.

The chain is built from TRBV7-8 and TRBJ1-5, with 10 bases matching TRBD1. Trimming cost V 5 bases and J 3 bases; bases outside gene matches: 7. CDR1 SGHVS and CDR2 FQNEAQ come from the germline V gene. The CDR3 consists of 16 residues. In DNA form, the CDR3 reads TGTGCCAGCAGCCCGGGACAGGGGATCTCCAATCAGCCCCAGCATTTT. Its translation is CASSPGQGISNQPQHF.

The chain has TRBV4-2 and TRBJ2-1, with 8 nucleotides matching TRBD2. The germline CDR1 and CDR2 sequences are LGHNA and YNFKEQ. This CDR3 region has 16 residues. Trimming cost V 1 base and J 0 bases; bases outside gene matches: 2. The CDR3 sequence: CASSQAGGISYNEQFF. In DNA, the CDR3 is TGTGCCAGCAGCCAAGCGGGAGGGATCTCCTACAATGAGCAGTTCTTC.

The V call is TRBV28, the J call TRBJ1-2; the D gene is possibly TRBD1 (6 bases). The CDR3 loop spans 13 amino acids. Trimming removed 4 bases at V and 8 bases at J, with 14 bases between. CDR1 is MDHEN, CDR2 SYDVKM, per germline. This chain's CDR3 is CASSSPEGGGYTF. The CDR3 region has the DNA TGTGCCAGCAGTTCCCCGGAGGGGGGCGGCTACACCTTC.

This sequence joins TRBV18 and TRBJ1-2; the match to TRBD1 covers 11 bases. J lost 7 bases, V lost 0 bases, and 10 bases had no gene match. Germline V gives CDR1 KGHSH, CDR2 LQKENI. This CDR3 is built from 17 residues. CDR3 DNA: TGTGCCAGCTCACCACCGGGCACAGGACAGGGGGCTCGTGGCTACACCTTC. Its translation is CASSPPGTGQGARGYTF.

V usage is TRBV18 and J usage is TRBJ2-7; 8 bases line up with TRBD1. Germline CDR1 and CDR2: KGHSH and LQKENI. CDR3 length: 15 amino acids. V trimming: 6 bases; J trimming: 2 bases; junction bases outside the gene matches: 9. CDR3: CASSLGQGPTYEQYF. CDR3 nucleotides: TGTGCCAGCTCCCTCGGACAGGGCCCAACCTACGAGCAGTACTTC.

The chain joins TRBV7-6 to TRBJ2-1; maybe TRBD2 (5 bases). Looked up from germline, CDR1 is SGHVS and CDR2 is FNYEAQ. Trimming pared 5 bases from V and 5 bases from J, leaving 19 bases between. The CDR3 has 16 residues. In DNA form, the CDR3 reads TGTGCCAGCAGCCCGAATCCGGGTCTACTAGACAATGAGCAGTTCTTC. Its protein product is CASSPNPGLLDNEQFF.

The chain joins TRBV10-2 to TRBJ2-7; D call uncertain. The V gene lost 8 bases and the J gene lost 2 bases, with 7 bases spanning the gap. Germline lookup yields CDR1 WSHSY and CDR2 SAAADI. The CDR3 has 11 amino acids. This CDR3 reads CASGEAYEQYF. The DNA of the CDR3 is TGCGCCAGCGGAGAAGCCTACGAGCAGTACTTC.

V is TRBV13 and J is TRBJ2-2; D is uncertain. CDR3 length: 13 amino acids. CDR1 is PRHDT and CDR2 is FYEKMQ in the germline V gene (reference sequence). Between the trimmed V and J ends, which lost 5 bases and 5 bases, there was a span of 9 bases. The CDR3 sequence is CASSMRGTGELFF. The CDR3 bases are TGTGCCAGCAGCATGAGAGGAACCGGGGAGCTGTTTTTT.

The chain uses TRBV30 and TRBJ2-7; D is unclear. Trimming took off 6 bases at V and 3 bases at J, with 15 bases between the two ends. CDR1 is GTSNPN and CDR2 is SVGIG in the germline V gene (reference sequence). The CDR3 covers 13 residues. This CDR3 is CACGPISLYEQYF. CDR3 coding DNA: TGTGCCTGCGGACCAATCTCACTCTACGAGCAGTACTTC.

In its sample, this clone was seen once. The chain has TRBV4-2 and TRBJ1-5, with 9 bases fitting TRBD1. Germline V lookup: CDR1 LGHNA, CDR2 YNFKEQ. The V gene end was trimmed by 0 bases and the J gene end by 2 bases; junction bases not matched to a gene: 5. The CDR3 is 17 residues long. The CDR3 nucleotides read TGTGCCAGCAGCCAAGATCTACAGGGGGCGGGCAATCAGCCCCAGCATTTT. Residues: CASSQDLQGAGNQPQHF.

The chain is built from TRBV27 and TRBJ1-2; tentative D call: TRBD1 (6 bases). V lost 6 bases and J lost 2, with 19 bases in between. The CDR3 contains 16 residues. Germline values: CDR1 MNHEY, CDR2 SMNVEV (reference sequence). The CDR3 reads CASSPWAHRENYGYTF. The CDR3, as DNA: TGTGCCAGCAGCCCTTGGGCGCACAGGGAGAACTATGGCTACACCTTC.

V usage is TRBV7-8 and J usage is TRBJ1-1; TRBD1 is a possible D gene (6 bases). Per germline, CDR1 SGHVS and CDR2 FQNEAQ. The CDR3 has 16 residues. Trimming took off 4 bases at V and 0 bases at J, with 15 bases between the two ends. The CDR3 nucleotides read TGTGCCAGCAGCTCCAACAGGGTGGATATGAACACTGAAGCTTTCTTT. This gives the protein CASSSNRVDMNTEAFF.

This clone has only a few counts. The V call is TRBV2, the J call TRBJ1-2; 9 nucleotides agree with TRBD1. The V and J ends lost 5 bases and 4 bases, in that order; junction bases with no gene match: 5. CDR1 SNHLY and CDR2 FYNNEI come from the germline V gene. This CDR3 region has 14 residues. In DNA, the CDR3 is TGTGCCAGCAGTCAACAGGGGGCTGGCTATGGCTACACCTTC. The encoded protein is CASSQQGAGYGYTF.

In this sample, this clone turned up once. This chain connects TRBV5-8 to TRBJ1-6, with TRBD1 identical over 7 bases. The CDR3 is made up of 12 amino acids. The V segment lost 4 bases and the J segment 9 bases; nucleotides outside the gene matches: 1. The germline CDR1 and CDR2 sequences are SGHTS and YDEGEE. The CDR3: CASSPGGSPLHF. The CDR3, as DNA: TGTGCCAGCAGCCCAGGGGGTTCACCCCTCCACTTT. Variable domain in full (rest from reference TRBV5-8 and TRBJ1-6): EAGVTQSPTHLIKTRGQQATLRCSPISGHTSVYWYQQALGLGLQFLLWYDEGEERNRGNFPPRFSGRQFPNYSSELNVNALELEDSALYLCASSPGGSPLHFGNGTRLTVT.

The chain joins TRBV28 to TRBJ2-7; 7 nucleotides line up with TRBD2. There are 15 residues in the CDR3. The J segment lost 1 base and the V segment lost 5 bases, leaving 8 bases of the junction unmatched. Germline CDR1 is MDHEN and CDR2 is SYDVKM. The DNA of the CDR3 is TGTGCCAGCAGTAAGTCGGGCGGGGGATCCTACGAGCAGTACTTC. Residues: CASSKSGGGSYEQYF.

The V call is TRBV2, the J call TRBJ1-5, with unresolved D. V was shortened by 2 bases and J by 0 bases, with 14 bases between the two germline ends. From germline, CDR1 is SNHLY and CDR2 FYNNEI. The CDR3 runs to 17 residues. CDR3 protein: CASSELVAPYSNQPQHF. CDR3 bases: TGTGCCAGCAGTGAATTGGTAGCTCCATATAGCAATCAGCCCCAGCATTTT.

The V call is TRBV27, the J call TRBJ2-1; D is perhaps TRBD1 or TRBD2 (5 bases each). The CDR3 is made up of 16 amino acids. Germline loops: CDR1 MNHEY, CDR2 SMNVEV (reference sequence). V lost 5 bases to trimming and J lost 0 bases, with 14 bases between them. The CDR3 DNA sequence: TGTGCCAGCAGTCCCTCGGGACCAAGCTCCTACAATGAGCAGTTCTTC. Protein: CASSPSGPSSYNEQFF.